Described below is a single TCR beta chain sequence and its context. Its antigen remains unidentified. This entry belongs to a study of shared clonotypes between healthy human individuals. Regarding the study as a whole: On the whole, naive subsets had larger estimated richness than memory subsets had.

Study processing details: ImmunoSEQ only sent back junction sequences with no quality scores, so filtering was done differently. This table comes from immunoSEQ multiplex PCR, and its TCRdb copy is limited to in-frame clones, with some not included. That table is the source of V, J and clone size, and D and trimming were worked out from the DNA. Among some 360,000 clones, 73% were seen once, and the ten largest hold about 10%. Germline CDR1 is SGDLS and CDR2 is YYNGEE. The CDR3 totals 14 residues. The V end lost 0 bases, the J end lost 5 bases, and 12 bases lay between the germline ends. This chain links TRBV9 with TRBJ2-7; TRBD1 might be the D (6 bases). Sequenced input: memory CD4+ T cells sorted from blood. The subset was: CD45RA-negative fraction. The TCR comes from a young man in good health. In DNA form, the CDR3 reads TGTGCCAGCAGCGTAGACAGGGACCGGCACGAGCAGTACTTC. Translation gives CASSVDRDRHEQYF.